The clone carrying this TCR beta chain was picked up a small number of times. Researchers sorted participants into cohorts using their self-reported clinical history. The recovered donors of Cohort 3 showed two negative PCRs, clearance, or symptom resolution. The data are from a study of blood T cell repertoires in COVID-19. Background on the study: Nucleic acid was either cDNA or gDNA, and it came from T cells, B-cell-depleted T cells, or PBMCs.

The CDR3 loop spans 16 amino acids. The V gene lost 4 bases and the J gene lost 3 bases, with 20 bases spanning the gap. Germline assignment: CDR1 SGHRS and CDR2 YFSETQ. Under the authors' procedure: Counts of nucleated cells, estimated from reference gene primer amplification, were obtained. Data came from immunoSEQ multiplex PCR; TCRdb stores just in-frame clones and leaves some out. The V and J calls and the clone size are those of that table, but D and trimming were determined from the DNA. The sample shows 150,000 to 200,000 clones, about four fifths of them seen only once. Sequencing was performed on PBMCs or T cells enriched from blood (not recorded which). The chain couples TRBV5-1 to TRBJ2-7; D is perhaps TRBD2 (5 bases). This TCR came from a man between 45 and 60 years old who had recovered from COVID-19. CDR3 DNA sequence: TGCGCCAGCAGCATGGATCGGGGTAATAACGTCTACGAGCAGTACTTC. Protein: CASSMDRGNNVYEQYF. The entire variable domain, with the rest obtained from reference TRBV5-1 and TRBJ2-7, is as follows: KAGVTQTPRYLIKTRGQQVTLSCSPISGHRSVSWYQQTPGQGLQFLFEYFSETQRNKGNFPGRFSGRQFSNSRSEMNVSTLELGDSALYLCASSMDRGNNVYEQYFGPGTRLTVT.